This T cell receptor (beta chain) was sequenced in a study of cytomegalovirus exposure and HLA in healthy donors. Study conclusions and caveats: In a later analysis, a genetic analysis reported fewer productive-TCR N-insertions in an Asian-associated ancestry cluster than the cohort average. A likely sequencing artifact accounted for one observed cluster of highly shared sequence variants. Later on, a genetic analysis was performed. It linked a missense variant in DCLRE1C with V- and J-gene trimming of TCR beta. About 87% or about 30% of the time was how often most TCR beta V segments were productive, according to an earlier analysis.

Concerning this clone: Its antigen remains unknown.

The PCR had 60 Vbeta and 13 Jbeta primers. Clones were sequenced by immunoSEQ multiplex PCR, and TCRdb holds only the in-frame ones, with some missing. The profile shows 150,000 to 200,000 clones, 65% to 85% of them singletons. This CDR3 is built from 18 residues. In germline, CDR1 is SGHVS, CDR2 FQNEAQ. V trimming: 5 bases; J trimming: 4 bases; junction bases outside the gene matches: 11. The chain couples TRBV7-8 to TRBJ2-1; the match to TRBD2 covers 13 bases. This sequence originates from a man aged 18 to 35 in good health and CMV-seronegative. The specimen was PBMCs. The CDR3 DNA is TGTGCCAGCAGCCTCCGGACTAGCGGGAGTCATGGGTACAATGAGCAGTTCTTC. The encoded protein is CASSLRTSGSHGYNEQFF.